This TCR beta chain was captured by sequencing in a study of blood T cell repertoires in COVID-19. On the study more broadly: Researchers got acute and convalescent COVID-19 samples from the United States, Italy and Spain. Nucleic acid was either cDNA or gDNA, and it came from T cells, B-cell-depleted T cells, or PBMCs.

Across over 20 US areas, participants ranged in age from roughly 18 to 95 years. Here immunoSEQ multiplex PCR was the method, and the copy in TCRdb shows in-frame clones only, minus some. The sample lists 200,000 to 300,000 clones, 88% seen once, with 1% to 1.5% in the top ten. The V segment lost 5 bases and the J segment 2 bases; nucleotides outside the gene matches: 8. CDR1 and CDR2 (germline): SNHLY, FYNNEI. The CDR3 loop spans 16 amino acids. Sample: PBMCs or T cells enriched from blood (not recorded which). The sequence came from a woman aged 40 to 55 with acute COVID-19. The V and J genes are TRBV2 and TRBJ1-5, with 8 bases that match TRBD1. The chain's CDR3 is CASSTRQGFGNQPQHF. The CDR3 DNA sequence: TGTGCCAGCAGTACCAGACAGGGGTTTGGCAATCAGCCCCAGCATTTT.